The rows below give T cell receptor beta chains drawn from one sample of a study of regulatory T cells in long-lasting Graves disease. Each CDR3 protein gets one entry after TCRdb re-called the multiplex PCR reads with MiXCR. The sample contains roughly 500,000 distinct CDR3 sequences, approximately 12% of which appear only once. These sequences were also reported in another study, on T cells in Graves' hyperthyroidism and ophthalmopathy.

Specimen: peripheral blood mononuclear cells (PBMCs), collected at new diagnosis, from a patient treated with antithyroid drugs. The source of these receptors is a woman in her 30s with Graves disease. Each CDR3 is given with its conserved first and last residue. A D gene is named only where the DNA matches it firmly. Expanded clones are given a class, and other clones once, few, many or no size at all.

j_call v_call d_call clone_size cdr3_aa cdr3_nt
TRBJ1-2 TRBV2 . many CASIQRAVTYGYTF TGTGCCAGCATCCAAAGGGCAGTAACCTATGGCTACACCTTC
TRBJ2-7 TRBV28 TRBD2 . CASREGAGEQYF TGTGCCAGCAGAGAGGGAGCGGGGGAGCAGTACTTC
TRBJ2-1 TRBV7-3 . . CASSLIGPSEQFF TGTGCCAGCAGCTTAATTGGGCCAAGTGAGCAGTTCTTC
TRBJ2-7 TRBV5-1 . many CASSLLGGAPYEQYF TGCGCCAGCAGCTTGCTGGGAGGAGCTCCCTACGAGCAGTACTTC
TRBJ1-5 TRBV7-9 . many CASSFGGNNQPQHF TGTGCCAGCAGCTTTGGAGGGAACAATCAGCCCCAGCATTTT
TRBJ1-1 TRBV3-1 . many CASSHLGWNTEAFF TGTGCCAGCAGCCACCTTGGATGGAACACTGAAGCTTTCTTT
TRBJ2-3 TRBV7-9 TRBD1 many CASSEGDRGADTQYF TGTGCCAGCAGCGAAGGGGACAGGGGGGCAGATACGCAGTATTTT
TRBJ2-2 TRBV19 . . CASSRTFQTGELFF TGTGCCAGTAGTAGGACATTCCAAACCGGGGAGCTGTTTTTT
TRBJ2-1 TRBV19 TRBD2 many CASRGNVGLAGALEQFF TGTGCCAGTAGGGGCAATGTGGGACTAGCGGGGGCCCTTGAGCAGTTCTTC
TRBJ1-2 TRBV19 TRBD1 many CASSTWTGHYGYTF TGTGCCAGTAGTACATGGACAGGGCACTATGGCTACACCTTC
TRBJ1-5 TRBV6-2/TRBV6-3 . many CASSYKVNQPQHF TGTGCCAGCAGTTATAAGGTTAATCAGCCCCAGCATTTT
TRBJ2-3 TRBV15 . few CATSRRDTQYF TGTGCCACCAGCCGCCGAGATACGCAGTATTTT
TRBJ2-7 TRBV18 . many CASSPRLGSGSYEQYF TGTGCCAGCTCACCTAGACTAGGATCGGGCTCCTACGAGCAGTACTTC